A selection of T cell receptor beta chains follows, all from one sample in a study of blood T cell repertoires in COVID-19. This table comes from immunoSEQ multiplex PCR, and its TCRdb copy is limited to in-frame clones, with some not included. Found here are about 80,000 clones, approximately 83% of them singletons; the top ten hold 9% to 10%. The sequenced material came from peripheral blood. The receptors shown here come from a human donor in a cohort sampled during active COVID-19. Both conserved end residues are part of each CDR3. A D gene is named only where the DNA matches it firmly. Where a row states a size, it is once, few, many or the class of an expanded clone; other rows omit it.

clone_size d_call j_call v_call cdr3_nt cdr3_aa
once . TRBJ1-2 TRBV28 TGTGCCACCATCACAGTCTATGGCTACACCTTC CATITVYGYTF
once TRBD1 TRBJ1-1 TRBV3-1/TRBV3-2 TGTGCCAGCAGCCGGACAGGGTTTGCAACTGAAGCTTTCTTT CASSRTGFATEAFF
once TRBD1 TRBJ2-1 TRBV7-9 TGTGCCAGCAGCTTGAGACAGGGTGACAATGAGCAGTTCTTC CASSLRQGDNEQFF
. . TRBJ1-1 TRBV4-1 TGCGCCAGCAGCCAAGTTGCTACAGGAAGCACTGAAGCTTTCTTT CASSQVATGSTEAFF
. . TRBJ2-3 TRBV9 TGTGCCAGCAGCGCTAACGACTGGCCGGAGGATACGCAGTATTTT CASSANDWPEDTQYF
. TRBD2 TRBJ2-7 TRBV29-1 TGCAGCGTTGTTATCTGGGGACTAGCGGGAGGGCCCCCCGAGCAGTACTTC CSVVIWGLAGGPPEQYF
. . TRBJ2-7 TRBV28 TGTGCCAGCAGTACTACAGGCTACGAGCAGTACTTC CASSTTGYEQYF
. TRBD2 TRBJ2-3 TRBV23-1 TGCGCCAGCAGTCACCGTGGTAGCGGGAGTACAGATACGCAGTATTTT CASSHRGSGSTDTQYF
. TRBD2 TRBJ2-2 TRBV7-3 TGTGCCAGCAGCTCTAGCGGGGCCGATACCGGGGAGCTGTTTTTT CASSSSGADTGELFF
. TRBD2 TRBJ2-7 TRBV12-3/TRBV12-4 TGTACCACGGGGGCGGGGGGCACCCACGAGCAGTACTTC CTTGAGGTHEQYF
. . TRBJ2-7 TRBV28 TGTGCCAGCGGCCCCTCCTACGAGCAGTACTTC CASGPSYEQYF
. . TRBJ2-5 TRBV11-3 TGTGCCAGCACCTTCGGACTCGCAGGGACCCAGTACTTC CASTFGLAGTQYF
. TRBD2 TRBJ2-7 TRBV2 TGTGCCAGTCTTAGCGGGAGGGGAAACGAGCAGTACTTC CASLSGRGNEQYF
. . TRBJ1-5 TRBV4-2 TGTGCCAGCAGCCACGGCTCCCTAGGACAGCCCCAGCATTTT CASSHGSLGQPQHF
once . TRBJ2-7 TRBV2 TGTGCCAGCAGTGTCGTGCGACAGAACTACGAGCAGTACTTC CASSVVRQNYEQYF
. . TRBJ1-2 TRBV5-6 TGTGCCAGCAGCTTTCAGGGGTCCGCTTTCTATGGCTACACCTTC CASSFQGSAFYGYTF
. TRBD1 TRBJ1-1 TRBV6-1 TGTGCCAGCAGTGAAGCGCCAGGGGGCTTCGCTGAAGCTTTCTTT CASSEAPGGFAEAFF
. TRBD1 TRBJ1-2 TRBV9 TGTGCCAGCAGCGTAGACCAGGGGGCCTACTATGGCTACACCTTC CASSVDQGAYYGYTF
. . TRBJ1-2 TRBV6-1 TGTGCCAGCAGTGAAGGCAGTCATGGCTACACCTTC CASSEGSHGYTF
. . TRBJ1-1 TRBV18 TGTGCCAGCTCACCCCAGGACAGAGAAGCTTTCTTT CASSPQDREAFF
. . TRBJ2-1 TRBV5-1 TGCGCCAGCAGCACTGGCCGGGAGATGGGCAATGAGCAGTTCTTC CASSTGREMGNEQFF
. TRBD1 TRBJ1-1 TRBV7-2 TGTGCCAGCAGCTTCTCCATCGGGACAGCGAACACTGAAGCTTTCTTT CASSFSIGTANTEAFF
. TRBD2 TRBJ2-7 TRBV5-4 TGTGCCAGCTCCCCCCCCACGAGACTAGCGGGAGGGGAAAGAGCTAGGTACTTC CASSPPTRLAGGERARYF
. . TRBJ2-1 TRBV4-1 TGCGCCAGCAGCCAAGATCTGGGGGGACAGTTCTTC CASSQDLGGQFF
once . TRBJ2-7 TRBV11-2 TGTGCCAGCAGCTTCACGACTAACTACGAGCAGTACTTC CASSFTTNYEQYF
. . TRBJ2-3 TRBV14 TGTGCCAGCAGCCCCCCCAGTTCACATACGCAGTATTTT CASSPPSSHTQYF
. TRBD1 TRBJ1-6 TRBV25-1 TGTGCCAGCAGTGAATATGACAGGGGCAATTCACCCCTCCACTTT CASSEYDRGNSPLHF
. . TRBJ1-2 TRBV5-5 TGTGCCAGCAGCTCCACGACAGGATCCGGCTACACCTTC CASSSTTGSGYTF
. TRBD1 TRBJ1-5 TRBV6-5 TGTGCCAGCTACCCGGGACAGAATCAGCCCCAGCATTTT CASYPGQNQPQHF
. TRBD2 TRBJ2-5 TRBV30 TGTGCCTGGAGTGTACGGGGCGGGAGGGAGACCCAGTACTTC CAWSVRGGRETQYF
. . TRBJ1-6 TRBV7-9 TGTGCCAGCAGCTTCCAGGGCTCACCCCTCCACTTT CASSFQGSPLHF
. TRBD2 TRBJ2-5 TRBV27 TGTGCCAGCAGTTTATCCGGGAGGGAGTGGGAGACCCAGTACTTC CASSLSGREWETQYF
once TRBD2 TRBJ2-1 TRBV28 TGTGCCAGCAGAACACTAGCGGGGGTGTACAATGAGCAGTTCTTC CASRTLAGVYNEQFF
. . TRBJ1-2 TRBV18 TGTGCCAGCTCCCGTGGACAGATCTATGGCTACACCTTC CASSRGQIYGYTF
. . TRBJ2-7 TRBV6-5 TGTGCCAGCAGTTACGGCCCCCCCTCCTACGAGCAGTACTTC CASSYGPPSYEQYF
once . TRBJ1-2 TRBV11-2 TGTGCCAGCAGCCTGGGGCAGGGATACTTCTCTAACTATGGCTACACCTTC CASSLGQGYFSNYGYTF
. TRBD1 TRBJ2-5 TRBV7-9 TGTGCCAGCAGCTTAGCGCGGCAGGGGGCGGGAGAGACCCAGTACTTC CASSLARQGAGETQYF
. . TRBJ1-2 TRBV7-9 TGTGCCAGCAGCTTAGACGGGGAGGCTGTTAACTATGGCTACACCTTC CASSLDGEAVNYGYTF
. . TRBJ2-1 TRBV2 TGTGCCAGCAGTGACCAAGGGGTTTCCTACAATGAGCAGTTCTTC CASSDQGVSYNEQFF
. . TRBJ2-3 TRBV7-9 TGTGCCAGCACCGAGGGGGTTCGGGATACGCAGTATTTT CASTEGVRDTQYF
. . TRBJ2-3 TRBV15 TGTGCCACCAGCAGAGGCACAGGAGATACGCAGTATTTT CATSRGTGDTQYF
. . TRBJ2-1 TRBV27 TGTGCCAGCAGTCCCCGGGTCTCTGGAACACTTTACAATGAGCAGTTCTTC CASSPRVSGTLYNEQFF
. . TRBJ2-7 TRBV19 TGTGCCAGTAGTAACGACCGGGACTCATTCTACGAGCAGTACTTC CASSNDRDSFYEQYF
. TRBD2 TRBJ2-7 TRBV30 TGTGCCTGGAGAGTTCCGGGGGGGGACGAGCAGTACTTC CAWRVPGGDEQYF
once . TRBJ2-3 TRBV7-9 TGTGCCAGCAGCTTAGGCAGGGGAAGCGCAGATACGCAGTATTTT CASSLGRGSADTQYF
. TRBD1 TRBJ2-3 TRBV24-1 TGTGCCACCTTGGACAGGGGGACCACAGATACGCAGTATTTT CATLDRGTTDTQYF
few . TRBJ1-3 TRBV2 TGTGCCAGCAGAACAGGAATCTCTGGAAACACCATATATTTT CASRTGISGNTIYF
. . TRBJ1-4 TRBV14 TGTGCCAGCAGCCCGGGCAGGGGCCCTCGGGAAAAACTGTTTTTT CASSPGRGPREKLFF
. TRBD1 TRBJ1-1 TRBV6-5 TGTGCCAGCATCCACTTAGGGGGCTCGGAAGCTTTCTTT CASIHLGGSEAFF
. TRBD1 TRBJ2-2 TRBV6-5 TGTGCCAGCAGTCGACAGGGGGCCGGGGAGCTGTTTTTT CASSRQGAGELFF
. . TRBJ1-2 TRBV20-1 TGCAGTGTCAGTGAGCAGGGCGGCTATGGCTACACCTTC CSVSEQGGYGYTF
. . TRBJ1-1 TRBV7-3 TGTGCCAGCAGCCCTAGGGCAGGGATGTGGAACGTGAACACTGAAGCTTTCTTT CASSPRAGMWNVNTEAFF
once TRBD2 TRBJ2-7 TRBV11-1 TGTGCCAGCAGCCAAGGACTAGTCCGCGAGCAGTACTTC CASSQGLVREQYF
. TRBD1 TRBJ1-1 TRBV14 TGTGCCAGCAGCGAACAGGGGGTGAACACTGAAGCTTTCTTT CASSEQGVNTEAFF
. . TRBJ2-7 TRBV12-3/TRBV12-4 TGTGCCAGCAGTTTCCAGGGTGAGCAGTACTTC CASSFQGEQYF